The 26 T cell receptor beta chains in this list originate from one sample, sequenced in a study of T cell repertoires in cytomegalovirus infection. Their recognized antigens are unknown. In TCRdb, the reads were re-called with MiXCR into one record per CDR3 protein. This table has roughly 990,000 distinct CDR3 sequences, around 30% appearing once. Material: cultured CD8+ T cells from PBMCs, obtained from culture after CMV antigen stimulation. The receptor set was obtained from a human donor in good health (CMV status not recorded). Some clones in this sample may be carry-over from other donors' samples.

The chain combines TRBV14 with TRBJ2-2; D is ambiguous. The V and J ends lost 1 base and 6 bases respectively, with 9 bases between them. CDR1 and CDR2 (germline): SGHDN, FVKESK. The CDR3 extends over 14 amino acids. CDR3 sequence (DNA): TGTGCCAGCAGCCAAGTACAGTTCTCCGGGGAGCTGTTTTTT. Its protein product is CASSQVQFSGELFF.

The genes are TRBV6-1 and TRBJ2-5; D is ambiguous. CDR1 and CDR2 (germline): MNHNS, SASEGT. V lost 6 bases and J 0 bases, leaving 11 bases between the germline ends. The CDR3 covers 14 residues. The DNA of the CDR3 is TGTGCCAGCAGGATACTCAGGAACCAAGAGACCCAGTACTTC. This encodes CASRILRNQETQYF.

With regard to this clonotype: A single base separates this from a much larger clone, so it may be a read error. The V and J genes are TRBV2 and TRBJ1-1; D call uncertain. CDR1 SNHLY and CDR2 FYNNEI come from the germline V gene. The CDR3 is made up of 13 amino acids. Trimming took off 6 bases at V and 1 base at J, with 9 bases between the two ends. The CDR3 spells CASRDGPNTEAFF. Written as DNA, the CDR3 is TGTGCCAGCAGGGACGGCCCGAACACTGAAGCTTTCTTT.

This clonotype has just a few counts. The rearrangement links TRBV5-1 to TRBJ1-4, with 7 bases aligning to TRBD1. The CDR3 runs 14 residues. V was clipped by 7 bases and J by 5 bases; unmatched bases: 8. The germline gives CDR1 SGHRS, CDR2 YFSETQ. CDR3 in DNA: TGCGCCAGCGCTGGGATGGACAGGAATGAAAAACTGTTTTTT. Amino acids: CASAGMDRNEKLFF.

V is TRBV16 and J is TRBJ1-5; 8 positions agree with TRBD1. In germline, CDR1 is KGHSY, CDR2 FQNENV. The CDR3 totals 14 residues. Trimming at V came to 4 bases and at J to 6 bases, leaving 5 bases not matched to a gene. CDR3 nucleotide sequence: TGTGCCAGCAGCCCCGAGGACAGGGCTCAGCCCCAGCATTTT. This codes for CASSPEDRAQPQHF.

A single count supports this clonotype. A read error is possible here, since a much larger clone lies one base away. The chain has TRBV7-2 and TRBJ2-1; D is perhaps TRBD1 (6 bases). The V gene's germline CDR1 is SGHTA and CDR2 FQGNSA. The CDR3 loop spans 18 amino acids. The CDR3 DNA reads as TGTGCCAGCAGACCGGGGACATACACTACCAGCTCCTACAATGATCAGTTCTTC. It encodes CASRPGTYTTSSYNDQFF.

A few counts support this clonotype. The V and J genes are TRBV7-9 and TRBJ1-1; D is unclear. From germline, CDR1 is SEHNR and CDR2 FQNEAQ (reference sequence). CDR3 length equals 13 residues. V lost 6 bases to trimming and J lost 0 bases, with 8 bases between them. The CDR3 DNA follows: TGTGCCAGCAGACACCCAGTGAACACTGAAGCTTTCTTT. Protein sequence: CASRHPVNTEAFF.

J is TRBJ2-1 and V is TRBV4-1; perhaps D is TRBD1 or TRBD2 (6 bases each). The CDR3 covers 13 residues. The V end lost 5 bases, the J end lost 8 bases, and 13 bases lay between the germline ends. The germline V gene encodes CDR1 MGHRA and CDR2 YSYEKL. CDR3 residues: CASSWAGGDEQFF. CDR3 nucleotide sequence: TGCGCCAGCAGCTGGGCCGGGGGCGATGAGCAGTTCTTC.

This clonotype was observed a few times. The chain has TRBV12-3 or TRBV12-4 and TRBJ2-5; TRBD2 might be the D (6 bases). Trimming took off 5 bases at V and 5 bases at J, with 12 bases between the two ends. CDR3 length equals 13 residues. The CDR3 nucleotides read TGTGCCAGCAGTCTAATAGCGGAGGAGACCCAGTACTTC. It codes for CASSLIAEETQYF.

Here the CDR3 reads CASSWPGQGGRNTEAFF. CDR3 in DNA: TGCGCCAGCAGCTGGCCGGGACAGGGGGGTAGGAACACTGAAGCTTTCTTT. The rearrangement joins TRBV5-1 to TRBJ1-1, with 11 bases fitting TRBD1. There are 17 residues in the CDR3. Unmatched junction bases numbered 8, after V lost 3 bases and J lost 1 base. Germline loops: CDR1 SGHRS, CDR2 YFSETQ.

This CDR3 reads CASSLFPTGEVKNIQYF. The CDR3 DNA follows: TGTGCCAGCAGCTTATTTCCGACAGGGGAGGTCAAAAACATTCAGTACTTC. The chain uses TRBV7-8 and TRBJ2-4; 8 nucleotides align to TRBD1. Trimming at V came to 2 bases and at J to 3 bases, leaving 9 bases not matched to a gene. Germline CDR1 SGHVS, CDR2 FQNEAQ. This CDR3 is built from 17 residues. Supplemented by reference TRBV7-8 and TRBJ2-4, the full variable domain reads GAGVSQSPRYKVAKRGQDVALRCDPISGHVSLFWYQQALGQGPEFLTYFQNEAQLDKSGLPSDRFFAERPEGSVSTLKIQRTQQEDSAVYLCASSLFPTGEVKNIQYFGAGTRLSVL.

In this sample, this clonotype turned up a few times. The CDR3 nucleotides are TGTGCCAGCAGCACAAAGCGGACAGGGGCGAACACCGGGGAGCTGTTTTTT. This translates into CASSTKRTGANTGELFF. The chain links TRBV7-6 to TRBJ2-2, with 9 bases that match TRBD1. Germline CDR1 is SGHVS and CDR2 is FNYEAQ. This CDR3 contains 17 residues. V was clipped by 5 bases and J by 0 bases; unmatched bases: 7.

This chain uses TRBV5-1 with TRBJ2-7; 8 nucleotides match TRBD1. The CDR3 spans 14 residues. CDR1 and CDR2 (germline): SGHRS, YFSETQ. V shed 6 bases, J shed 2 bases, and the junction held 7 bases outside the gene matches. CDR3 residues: CASTWTGSTYEQYF. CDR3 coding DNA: TGCGCCAGCACCTGGACAGGGTCAACCTACGAGCAGTACTTC.

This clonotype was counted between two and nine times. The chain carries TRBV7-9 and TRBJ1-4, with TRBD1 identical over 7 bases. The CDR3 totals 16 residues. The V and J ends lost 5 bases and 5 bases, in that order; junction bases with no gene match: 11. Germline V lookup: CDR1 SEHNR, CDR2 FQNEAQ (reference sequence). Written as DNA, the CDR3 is TGTGCCAGCAGCAATCTTCGACAGGGCGGAAATGAAAAACTGTTTTTT. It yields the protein CASSNLRQGGNEKLFF. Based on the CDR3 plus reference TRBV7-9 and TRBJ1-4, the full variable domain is DTGVSQNPRHKITKRGQNVTFRCDPISEHNRLYWYRQTLGQGPEFLTYFQNEAQLEKSRLLSDRFSAERPKGSFSTLEIQRTEQGDSAMYLCASSNLRQGGNEKLFFGSGTQLSVL.

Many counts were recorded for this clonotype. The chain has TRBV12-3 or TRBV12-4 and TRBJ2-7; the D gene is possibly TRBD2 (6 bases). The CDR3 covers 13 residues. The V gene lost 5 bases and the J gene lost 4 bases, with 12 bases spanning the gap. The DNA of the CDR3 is TGTGCCAGCAGTCTCAGGGAGGCGTACGAGCAGTACTTC. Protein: CASSLREAYEQYF.

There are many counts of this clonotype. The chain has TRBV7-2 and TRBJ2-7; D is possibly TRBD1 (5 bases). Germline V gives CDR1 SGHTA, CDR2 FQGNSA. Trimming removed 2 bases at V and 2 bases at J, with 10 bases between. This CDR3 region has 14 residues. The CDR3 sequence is CASSLRTFPYEQYF. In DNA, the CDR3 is TGTGCCAGCAGCTTACGGACATTTCCCTACGAGCAGTACTTC.

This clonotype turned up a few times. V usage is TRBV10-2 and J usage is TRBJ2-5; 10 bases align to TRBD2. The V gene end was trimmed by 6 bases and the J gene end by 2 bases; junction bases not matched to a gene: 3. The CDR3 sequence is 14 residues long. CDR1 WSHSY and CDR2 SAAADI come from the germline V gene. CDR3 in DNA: TGCGCCAGCAGGGGACTAGCGATACAAGAGACCCAGTACTTC. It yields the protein CASRGLAIQETQYF.

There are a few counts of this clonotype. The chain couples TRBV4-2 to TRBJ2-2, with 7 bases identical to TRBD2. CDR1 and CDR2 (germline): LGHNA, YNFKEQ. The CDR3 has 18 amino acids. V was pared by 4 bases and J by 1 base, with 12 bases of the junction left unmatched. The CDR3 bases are TGTGCCAGCAGCCGGAAGAGGCAGCGGGGCAAGAACACCGGGGAGCTGTTTTTT. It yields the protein CASSRKRQRGKNTGELFF.

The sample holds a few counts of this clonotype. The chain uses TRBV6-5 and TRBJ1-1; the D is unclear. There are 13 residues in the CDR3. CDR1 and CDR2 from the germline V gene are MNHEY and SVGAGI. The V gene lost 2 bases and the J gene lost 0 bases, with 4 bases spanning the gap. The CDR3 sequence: CASSYELNTEAFF. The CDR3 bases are TGTGCCAGCAGTTACGAGCTGAACACTGAAGCTTTCTTT.

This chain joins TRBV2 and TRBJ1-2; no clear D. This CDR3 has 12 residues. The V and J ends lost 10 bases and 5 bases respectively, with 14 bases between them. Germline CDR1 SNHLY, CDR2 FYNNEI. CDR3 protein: CATQGRDYGYTF. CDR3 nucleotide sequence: TGTGCCACCCAAGGAAGGGATTATGGCTACACCTTC.

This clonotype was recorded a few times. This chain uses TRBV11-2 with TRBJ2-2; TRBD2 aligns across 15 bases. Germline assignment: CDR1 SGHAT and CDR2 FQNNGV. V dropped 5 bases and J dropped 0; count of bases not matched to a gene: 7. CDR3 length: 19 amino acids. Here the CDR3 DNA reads TGTGCCAGCAGCCGATGGACTAGCGGGGGGGTCGCGAACACCGGGGAGCTGTTTTTT. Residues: CASSRWTSGGVANTGELFF.

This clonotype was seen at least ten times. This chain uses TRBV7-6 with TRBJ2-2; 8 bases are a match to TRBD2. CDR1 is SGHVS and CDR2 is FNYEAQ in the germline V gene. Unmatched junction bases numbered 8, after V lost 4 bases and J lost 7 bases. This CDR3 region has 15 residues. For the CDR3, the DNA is TGTGCCAGCAGCTCCCAGGGACTAGGAGGCGGGGAGCTGTTTTTT. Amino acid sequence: CASSSQGLGGGELFF.

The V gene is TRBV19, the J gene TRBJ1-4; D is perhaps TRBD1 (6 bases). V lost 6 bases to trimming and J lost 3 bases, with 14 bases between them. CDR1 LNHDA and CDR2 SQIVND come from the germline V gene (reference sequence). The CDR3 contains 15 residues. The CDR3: CASRRDISANEKLFF. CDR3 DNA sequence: TGTGCCAGTAGACGGGACATCTCGGCTAATGAAAAACTGTTTTTT.

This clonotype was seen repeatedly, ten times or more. CDR3 nucleotides: TGTGCCAGCTTAGAGGGGGCCGGAGGCGAAAAACTGTTTTTT. Translation: CASLEGAGGEKLFF. J is TRBJ1-4 and V is TRBV6-1, with TRBD1 matching over 7 bases. CDR1 and CDR2 from the germline V gene are MNHNS and SASEGT. Trimming cost V 8 bases and J 8 bases; bases outside gene matches: 11. The CDR3 is 14 amino acids.

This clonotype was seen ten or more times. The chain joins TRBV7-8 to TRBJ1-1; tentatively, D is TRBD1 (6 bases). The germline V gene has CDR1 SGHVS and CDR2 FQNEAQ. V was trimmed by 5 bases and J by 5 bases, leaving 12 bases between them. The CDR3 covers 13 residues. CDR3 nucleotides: TGTGCCAGCAGCGGGACACCTTATACTGAAGCTTTCTTT. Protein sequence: CASSGTPYTEAFF.

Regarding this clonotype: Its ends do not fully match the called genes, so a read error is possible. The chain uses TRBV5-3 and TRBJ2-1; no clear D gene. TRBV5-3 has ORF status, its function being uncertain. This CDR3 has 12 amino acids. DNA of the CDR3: TGTGCCAGCAGCTTGAATTTGGTTGAGCAGTTCTTC. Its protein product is CASSLNLVEQFF.